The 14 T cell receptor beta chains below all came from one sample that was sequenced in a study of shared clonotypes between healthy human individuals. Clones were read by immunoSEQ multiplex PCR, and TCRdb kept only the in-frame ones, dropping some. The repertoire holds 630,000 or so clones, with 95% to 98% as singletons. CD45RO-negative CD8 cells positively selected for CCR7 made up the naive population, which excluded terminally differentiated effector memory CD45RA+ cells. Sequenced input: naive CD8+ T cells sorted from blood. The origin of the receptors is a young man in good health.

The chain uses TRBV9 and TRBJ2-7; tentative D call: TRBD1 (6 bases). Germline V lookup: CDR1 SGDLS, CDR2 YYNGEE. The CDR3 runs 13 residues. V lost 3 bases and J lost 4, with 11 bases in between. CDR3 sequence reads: CASSDGTRYEQYF. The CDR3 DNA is TGTGCCAGCAGCGACGGGACAAGGTACGAGCAGTACTTC.

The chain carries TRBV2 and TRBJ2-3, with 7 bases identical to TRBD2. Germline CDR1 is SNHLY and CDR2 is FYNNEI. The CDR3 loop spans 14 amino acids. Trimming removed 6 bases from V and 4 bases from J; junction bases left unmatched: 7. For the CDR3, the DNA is TGTGCCAGCAGGACTAGCATTTCGGCAGATACGCAGTATTTT. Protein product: CASRTSISADTQYF.

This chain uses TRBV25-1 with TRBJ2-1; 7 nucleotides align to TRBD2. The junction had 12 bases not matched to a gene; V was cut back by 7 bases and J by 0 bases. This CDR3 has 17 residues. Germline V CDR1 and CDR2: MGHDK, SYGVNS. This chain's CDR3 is CASNQGGSASSYNEQFF. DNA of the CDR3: TGTGCCAGCAATCAAGGCGGGAGCGCAAGCTCCTACAATGAGCAGTTCTTC. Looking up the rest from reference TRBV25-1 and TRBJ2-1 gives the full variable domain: EADIYQTPRYLVIGTGKKITLECSQTMGHDKMYWYQQDPGMELHLIHYSYGVNSTEKGDLSSESTVSRIRTEHFPLTLESARPSHTSQYLCASNQGGSASSYNEQFFGPGTRLTVL.

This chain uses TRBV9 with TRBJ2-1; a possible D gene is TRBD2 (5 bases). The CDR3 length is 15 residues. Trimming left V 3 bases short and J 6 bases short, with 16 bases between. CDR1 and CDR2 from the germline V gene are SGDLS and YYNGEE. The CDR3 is CASSGLADGTNEQFF. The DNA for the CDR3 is TGTGCCAGCAGCGGCCTAGCAGACGGTACCAATGAGCAGTTCTTC.

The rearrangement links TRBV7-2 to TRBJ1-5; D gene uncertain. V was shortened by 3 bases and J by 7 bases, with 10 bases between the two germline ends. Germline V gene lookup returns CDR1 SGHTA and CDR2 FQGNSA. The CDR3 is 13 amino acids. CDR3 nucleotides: TGTGCCAGCAGCTTGACGGGTGGGCAGCCCCAGCATTTT. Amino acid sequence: CASSLTGGQPQHF.

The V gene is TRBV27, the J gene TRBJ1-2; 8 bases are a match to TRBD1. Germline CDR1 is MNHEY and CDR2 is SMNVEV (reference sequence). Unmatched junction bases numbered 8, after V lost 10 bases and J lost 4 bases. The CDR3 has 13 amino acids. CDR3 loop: CATRTGTGYGYTF. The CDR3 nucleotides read TGTGCCACCCGGACAGGGACGGGCTATGGCTACACCTTC.

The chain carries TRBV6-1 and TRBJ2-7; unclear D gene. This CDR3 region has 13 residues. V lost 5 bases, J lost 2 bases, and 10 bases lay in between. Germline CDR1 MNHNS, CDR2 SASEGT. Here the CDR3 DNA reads TGTGCCAGCAGTACGACGGCAACCTACGAGCAGTACTTC. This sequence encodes CASSTTATYEQYF.

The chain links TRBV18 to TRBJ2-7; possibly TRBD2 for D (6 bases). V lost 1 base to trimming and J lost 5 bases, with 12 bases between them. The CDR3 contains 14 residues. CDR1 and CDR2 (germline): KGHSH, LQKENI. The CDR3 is CASSPRRESDEQYF. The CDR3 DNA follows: TGTGCCAGCTCACCACGGAGGGAGTCCGACGAGCAGTACTTC.

In nucleotides, the CDR3 is TGTGCCAGCAGCGGCACGACCGAGTACAATGAGCAGTTCTTC. Translation: CASSGTTEYNEQFF. The chain employs TRBV6-5 and TRBJ2-1; D is ambiguous. This CDR3 region has 14 residues. Trimming left V 6 bases short and J 4 bases short, with 13 bases between. Germline V CDR1 and CDR2: MNHEY, SVGAGI.

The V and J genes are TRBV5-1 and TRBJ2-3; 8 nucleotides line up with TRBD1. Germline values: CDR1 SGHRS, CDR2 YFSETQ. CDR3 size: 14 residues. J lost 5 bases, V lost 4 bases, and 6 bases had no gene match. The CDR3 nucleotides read TGCGCCAGCAGCATCGGACAGGGCCGAGATACGCAGTATTTT. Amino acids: CASSIGQGRDTQYF.

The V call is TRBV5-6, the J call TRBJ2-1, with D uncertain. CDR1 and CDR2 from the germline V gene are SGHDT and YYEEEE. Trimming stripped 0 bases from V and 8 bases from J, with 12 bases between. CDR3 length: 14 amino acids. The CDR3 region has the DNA TGTGCCAGCAGCTTGGCCTCCAGAGGCGATGAGCAGTTCTTC. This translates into CASSLASRGDEQFF.

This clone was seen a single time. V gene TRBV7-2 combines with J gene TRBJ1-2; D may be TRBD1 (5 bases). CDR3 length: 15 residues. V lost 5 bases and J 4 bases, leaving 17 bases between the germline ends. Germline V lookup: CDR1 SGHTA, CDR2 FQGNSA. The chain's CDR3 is CASSTSPGIPYGYTF. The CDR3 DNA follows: TGTGCCAGCAGCACTTCCCCAGGGATTCCCTATGGCTACACCTTC.

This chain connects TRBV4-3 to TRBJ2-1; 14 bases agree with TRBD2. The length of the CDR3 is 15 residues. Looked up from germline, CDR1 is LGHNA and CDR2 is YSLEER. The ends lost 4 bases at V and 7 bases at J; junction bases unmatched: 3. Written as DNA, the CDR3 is TGCGCCAGCAGCCTAGGGACTAGCGGGGGTAATGAGCAGTTCTTC. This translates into CASSLGTSGGNEQFF.

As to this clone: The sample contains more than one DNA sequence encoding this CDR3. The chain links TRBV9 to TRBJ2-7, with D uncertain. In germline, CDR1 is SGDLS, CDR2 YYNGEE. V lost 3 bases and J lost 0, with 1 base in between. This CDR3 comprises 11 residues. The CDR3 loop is CASSASYEQYF. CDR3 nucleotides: TGTGCCAGCAGCGCCTCCTACGAGCAGTACTTC.